The 7 T cell receptor beta chains presented below share a single source sample, sequenced in a study of blood T cell repertoires in COVID-19. The data were produced by immunoSEQ multiplex PCR, yet TCRdb's version contains in-frame clones alone and is incomplete. The sample carries roughly 180,000 clones, over 70% recorded once. What was sequenced was PBMCs or T cells enriched from blood (not recorded which). These receptors were collected from a man aged 55 to 70 who had been exposed to COVID-19.

This clone was detected only a few times. The V and J genes are TRBV30 and TRBJ2-1; 12 bases align to TRBD2. CDR1 is GTSNPN and CDR2 is SVGIG in the germline V gene (reference sequence). The V segment lost 0 bases and the J segment 3 bases; nucleotides outside the gene matches: 3. The CDR3 consists of 16 residues. The CDR3 DNA is TGTGCCTGGAGTGTCTCACTAGCGGGAGGCTACAATGAGCAGTTCTTC. It codes for CAWSVSLAGGYNEQFF.

This chain connects TRBV19 to TRBJ2-5, with TRBD2 matching 11 bases. The length of the CDR3 is 16 residues. Germline CDR1 reads LNHDA; CDR2 reads SQIVND (reference sequence). V lost 4 bases, J lost 2 bases, and 6 bases stayed unmatched. The CDR3 spells CASSTGTSGMQETQYF. The CDR3 bases are TGTGCCAGTAGTACCGGGACTAGCGGAATGCAAGAGACCCAGTACTTC.

The chain joins TRBV19 to TRBJ1-1, with TRBD1 identical over 7 bases. This CDR3 has 13 residues. Germline V gene lookup returns CDR1 LNHDA and CDR2 SQIVND (reference sequence). After removal of 7 bases from V and 5 bases from J, the junction contained 7 bases not matched to a gene. The CDR3 reads CASNRGLGTEAFF. CDR3 in DNA: TGTGCCAGTAATAGGGGGCTGGGGACTGAAGCTTTCTTT.

J is TRBJ2-3 and V is TRBV7-8, with D perhaps matching TRBD2 (6 bases). The CDR3 contains 17 residues. Germline CDR1 reads SGHVS; CDR2 reads FQNEAQ. The V end was cut by 6 bases, the J end by 1 base, with 20 bases between. This CDR3 is CASRPGTVTLGTDTQYF. As DNA, the CDR3 is TGTGCCAGCAGACCCGGGACTGTCACTCTCGGCACAGATACGCAGTATTTT. Drawing the rest from reference TRBV7-8 and TRBJ2-3, the complete variable domain is GAGVSQSPRYKVAKRGQDVALRCDPISGHVSLFWYQQALGQGPEFLTYFQNEAQLDKSGLPSDRFFAERPEGSVSTLKIQRTQQEDSAVYLCASRPGTVTLGTDTQYFGPGTRLTVL.

This clone came up once. The chain uses TRBV12-5 and TRBJ2-3, with D unresolved. This CDR3 has 12 residues. CDR1 is LGHNT and CDR2 is FRNRAP in the germline V gene. V dropped 8 bases and J dropped 6 bases, with 12 bases sitting between them. CDR3 nucleotide sequence: TGTGCTAGTTCCCGAGTCGCGGATACGCAGTATTTT. It is translated as CASSRVADTQYF.

The chain uses TRBV3-1 (or the pseudogene TRBV3-2) and TRBJ1-4, with no clear D. Germline V gene lookup returns CDR1 LGHDT and CDR2 YNNKEL (reference sequence). This CDR3 has 14 residues. Trimming took off 4 bases at V and 7 bases at J, with 13 bases between the two ends. This CDR3 reads CASSLRGPGEKLFF. As DNA, the CDR3 is TGTGCCAGCAGCCTTAGAGGGCCCGGTGAAAAACTGTTTTTT.

The V call is TRBV6-5, the J call TRBJ2-1, with D tentatively TRBD2 (7 bases). Per the germline V gene, CDR1 is MNHEY and CDR2 is SVGAGI. Deletions cut 5 bases from V and 7 bases from J, with 15 bases between. The CDR3 loop spans 14 amino acids. The CDR3, as DNA: TGTGCCAGCAGTCGGGGGCGGGAGAAAAATGAGCAGTTCTTC. Protein sequence: CASSRGREKNEQFF.